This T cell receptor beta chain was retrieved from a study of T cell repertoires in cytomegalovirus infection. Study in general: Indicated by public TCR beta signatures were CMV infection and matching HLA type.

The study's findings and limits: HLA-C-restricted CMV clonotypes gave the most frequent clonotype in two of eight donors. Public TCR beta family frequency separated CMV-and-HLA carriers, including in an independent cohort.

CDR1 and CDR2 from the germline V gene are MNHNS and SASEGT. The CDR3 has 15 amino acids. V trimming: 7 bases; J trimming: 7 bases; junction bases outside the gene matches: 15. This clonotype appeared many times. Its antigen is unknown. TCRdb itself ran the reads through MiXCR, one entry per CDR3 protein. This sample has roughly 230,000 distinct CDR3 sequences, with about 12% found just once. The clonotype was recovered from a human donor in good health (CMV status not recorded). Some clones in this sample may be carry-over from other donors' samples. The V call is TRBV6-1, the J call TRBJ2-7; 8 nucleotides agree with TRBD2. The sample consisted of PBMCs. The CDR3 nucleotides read TGTGCCAGCACCCCAAACAGCGGGAGAAGAGGGGAGCAGTACTTC. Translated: CASTPNSGRRGEQYF.